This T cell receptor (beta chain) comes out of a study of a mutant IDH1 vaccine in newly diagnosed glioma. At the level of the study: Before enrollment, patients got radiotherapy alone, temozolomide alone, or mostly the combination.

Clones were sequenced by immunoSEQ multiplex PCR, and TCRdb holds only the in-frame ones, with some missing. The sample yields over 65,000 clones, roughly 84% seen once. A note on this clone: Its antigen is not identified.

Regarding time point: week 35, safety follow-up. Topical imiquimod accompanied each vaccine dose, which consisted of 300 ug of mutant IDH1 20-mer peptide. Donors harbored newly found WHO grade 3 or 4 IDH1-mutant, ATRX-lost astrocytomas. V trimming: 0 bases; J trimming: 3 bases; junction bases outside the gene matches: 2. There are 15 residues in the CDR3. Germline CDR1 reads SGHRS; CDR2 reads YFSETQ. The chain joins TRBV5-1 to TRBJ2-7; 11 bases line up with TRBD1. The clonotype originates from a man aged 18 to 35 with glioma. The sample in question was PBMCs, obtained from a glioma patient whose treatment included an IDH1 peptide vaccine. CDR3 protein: CASSLGTGGLYEQYF. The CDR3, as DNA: TGCGCCAGCAGCTTGGGGACAGGGGGCCTCTACGAGCAGTACTTC.